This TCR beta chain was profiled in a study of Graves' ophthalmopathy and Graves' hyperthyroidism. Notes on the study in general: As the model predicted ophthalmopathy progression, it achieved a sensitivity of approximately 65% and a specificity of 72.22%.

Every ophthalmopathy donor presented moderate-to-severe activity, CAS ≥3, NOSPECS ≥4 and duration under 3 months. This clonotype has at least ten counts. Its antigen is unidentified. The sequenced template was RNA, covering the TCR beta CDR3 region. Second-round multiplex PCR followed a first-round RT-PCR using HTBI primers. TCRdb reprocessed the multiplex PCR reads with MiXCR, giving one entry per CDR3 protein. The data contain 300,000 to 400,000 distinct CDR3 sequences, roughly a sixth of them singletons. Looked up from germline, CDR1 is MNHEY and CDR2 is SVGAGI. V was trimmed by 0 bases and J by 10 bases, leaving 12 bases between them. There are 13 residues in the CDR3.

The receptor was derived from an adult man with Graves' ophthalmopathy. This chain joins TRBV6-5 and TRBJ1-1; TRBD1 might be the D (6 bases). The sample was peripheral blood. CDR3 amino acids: CASSYSGTTGAFF. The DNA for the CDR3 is TGTGCCAGCAGTTACTCGGGGACAACCGGAGCTTTCTTT.